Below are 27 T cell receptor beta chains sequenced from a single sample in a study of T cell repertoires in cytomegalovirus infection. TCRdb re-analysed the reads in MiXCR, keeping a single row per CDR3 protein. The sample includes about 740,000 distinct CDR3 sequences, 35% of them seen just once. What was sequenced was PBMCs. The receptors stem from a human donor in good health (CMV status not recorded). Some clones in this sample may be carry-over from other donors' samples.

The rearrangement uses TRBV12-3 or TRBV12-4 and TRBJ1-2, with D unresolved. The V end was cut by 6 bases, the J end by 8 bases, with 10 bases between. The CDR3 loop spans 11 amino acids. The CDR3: CASSSLSGYTF. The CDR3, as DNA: TGTGCCAGCAGCTCCCTGAGCGGCTACACCTTC.

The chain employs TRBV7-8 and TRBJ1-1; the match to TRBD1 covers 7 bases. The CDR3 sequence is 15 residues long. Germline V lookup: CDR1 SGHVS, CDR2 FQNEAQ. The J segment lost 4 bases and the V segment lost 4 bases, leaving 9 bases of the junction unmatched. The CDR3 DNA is TGTGCCAGCAGCTCGAAGCCGGGACAGCGCACTGAAGCTTTCTTT. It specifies CASSSKPGQRTEAFF.

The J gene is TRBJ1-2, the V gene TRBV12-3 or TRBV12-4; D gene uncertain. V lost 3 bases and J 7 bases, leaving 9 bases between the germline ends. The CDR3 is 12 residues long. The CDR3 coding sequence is TGTGCCAGCAGTTTTGGGAATTCTGGCTACACCTTC. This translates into CASSFGNSGYTF.

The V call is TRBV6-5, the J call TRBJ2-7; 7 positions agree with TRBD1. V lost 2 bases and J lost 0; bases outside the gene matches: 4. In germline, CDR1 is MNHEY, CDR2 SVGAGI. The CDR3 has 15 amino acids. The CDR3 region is CASSYGDSRSYEQYF. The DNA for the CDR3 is TGTGCCAGCAGTTACGGGGACAGCCGCTCCTACGAGCAGTACTTC.

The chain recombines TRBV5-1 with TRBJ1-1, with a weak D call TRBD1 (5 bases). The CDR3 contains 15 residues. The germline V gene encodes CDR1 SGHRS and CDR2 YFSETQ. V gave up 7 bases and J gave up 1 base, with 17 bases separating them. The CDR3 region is CASFLRAGPNTEAFF. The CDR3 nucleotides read TGCGCCAGCTTCCTCAGGGCAGGACCGAACACTGAAGCTTTCTTT.

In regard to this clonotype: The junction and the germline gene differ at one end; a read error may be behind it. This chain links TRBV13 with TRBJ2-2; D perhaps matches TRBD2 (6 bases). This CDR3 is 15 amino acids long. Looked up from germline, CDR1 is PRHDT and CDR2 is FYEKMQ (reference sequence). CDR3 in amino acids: CASSLEGWDTGELFF. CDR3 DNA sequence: TGCGCCAGCAGCTTGGAGGGATGGGACACCGGGGAGCTGTTTTTT.

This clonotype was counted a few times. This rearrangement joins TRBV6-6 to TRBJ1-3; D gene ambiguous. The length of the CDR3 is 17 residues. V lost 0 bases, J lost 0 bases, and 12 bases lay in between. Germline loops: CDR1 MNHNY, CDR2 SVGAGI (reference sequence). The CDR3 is CASSYSEAANSGNTIYF. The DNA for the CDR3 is TGTGCCAGCAGTTACTCGGAGGCTGCTAACTCTGGAAACACCATATATTTT.

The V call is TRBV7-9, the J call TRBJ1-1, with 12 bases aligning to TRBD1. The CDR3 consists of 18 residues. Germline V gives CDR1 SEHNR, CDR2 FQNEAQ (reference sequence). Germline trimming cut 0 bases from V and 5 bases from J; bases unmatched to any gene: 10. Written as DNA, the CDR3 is TGTGCCAGCAGCTTAGCGCCGGGACAGGGGGCGCCGGGAACTGAAGCTTTCTTT. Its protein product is CASSLAPGQGAPGTEAFF.

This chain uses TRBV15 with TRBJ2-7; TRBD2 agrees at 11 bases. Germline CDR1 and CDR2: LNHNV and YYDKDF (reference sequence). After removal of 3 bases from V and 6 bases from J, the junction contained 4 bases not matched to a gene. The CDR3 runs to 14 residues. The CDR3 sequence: CATSRGLAVVEQYF. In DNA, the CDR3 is TGTGCCACCAGCAGGGGACTAGCGGTGGTCGAGCAGTACTTC.

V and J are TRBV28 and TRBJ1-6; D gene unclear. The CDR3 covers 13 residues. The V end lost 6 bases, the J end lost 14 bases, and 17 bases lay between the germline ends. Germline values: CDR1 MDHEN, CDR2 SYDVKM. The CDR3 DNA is TGTGCCAGCAGCCCCTCCCCTTATCCGGCCCTCCACTTT. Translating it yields CASSPSPYPALHF.

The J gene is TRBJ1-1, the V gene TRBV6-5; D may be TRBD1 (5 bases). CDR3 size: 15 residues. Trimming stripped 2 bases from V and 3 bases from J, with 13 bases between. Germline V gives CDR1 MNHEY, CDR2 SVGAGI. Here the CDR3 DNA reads TGTGCCAGCAGTTACGGGCAGGGCCAGGACACTGAAGCTTTCTTT. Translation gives CASSYGQGQDTEAFF.

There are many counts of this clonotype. The CDR3 nucleotides are TGTGCCAGCAGCCAGCCAGGGGTCGAGCAGCCCCAGCATTTT. Residues: CASSQPGVEQPQHF. This chain uses TRBV7-9 with TRBJ1-5, with D perhaps TRBD1 (6 bases). Trimming took 5 bases from V and 7 from J, leaving 15 bases between them. CDR1 is SEHNR, CDR2 FQNEAQ, per germline (reference sequence). The CDR3 totals 14 residues. The whole variable domain, remainder taken from reference TRBV7-9 and TRBJ1-5, is DTGVSQNPRHKITKRGQNVTFRCDPISEHNRLYWYRQTLGQGPEFLTYFQNEAQLEKSRLLSDRFSAERPKGSFSTLEIQRTEQGDSAMYLCASSQPGVEQPQHFGDGTRLSIL.

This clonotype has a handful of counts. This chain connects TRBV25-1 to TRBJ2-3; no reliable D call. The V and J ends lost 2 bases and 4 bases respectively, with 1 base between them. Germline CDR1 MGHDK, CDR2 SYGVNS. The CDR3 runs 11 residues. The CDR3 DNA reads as TGTGCCAGCAGTGAAGCAGATACGCAGTATTTT. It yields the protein CASSEADTQYF.

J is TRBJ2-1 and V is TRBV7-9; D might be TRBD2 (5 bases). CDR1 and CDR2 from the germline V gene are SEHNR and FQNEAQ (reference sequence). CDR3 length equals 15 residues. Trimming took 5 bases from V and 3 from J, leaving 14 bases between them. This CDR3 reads CASSARSRDYNEQFF. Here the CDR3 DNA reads TGTGCCAGCAGCGCACGGTCCCGGGACTACAATGAGCAGTTCTTC.

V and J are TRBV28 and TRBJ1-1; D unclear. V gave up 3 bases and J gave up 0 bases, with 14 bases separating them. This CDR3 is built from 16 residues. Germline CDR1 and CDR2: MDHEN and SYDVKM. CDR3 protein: CASSLPGRPLNTEAFF. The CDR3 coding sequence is TGTGCCAGCAGTTTGCCCGGACGGCCACTGAACACTGAAGCTTTCTTT.

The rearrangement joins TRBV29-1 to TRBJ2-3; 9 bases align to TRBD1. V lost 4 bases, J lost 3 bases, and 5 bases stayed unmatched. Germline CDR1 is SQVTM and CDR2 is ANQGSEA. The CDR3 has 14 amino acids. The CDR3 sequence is CSVGMDRGTDTQYF. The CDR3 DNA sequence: TGCAGCGTTGGAATGGACAGGGGAACAGATACGCAGTATTTT.

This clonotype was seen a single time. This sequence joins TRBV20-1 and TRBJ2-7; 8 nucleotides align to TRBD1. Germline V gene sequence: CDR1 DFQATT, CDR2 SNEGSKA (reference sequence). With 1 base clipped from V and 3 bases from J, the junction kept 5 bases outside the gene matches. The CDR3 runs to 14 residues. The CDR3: CSARGDRKYYEQYF. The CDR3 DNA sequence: TGCAGTGCTAGAGGGGACAGGAAGTACTACGAGCAGTACTTC.

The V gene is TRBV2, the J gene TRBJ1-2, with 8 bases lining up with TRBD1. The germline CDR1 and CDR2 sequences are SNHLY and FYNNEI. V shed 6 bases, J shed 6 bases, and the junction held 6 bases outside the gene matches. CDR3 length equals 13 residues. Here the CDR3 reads CASRLDRGDGYTF. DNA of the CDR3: TGTGCCAGCAGACTAGACAGGGGAGATGGCTACACCTTC.

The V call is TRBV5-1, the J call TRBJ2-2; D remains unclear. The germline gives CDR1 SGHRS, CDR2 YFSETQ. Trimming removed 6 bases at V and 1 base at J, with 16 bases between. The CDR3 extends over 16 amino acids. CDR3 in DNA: TGCGCCAGCACACTCTCCGGAACTAAGAACACCGGGGAGCTGTTTTTT. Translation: CASTLSGTKNTGELFF.

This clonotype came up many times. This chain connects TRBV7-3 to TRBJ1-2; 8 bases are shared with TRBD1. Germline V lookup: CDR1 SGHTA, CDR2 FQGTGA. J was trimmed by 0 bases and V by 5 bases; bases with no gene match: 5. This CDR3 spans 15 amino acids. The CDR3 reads CASSPGTGANYGYTF. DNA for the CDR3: TGTGCCAGCAGCCCCGGGACAGGAGCTAACTATGGCTACACCTTC. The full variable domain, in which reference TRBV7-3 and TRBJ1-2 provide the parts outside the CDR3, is GAGVSQTPSNKVTEKGKYVELRCDPISGHTALYWYRQSLGQGPEFLIYFQGTGAADDSGLPNDRFFAVRPEGSVSTLKIQRTERGDSAVYLCASSPGTGANYGYTFGSGTRLTVV.

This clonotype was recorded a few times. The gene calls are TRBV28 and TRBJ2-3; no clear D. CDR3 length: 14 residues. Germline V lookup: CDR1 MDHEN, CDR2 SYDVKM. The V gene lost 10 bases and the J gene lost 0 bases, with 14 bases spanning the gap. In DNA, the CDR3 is TGTGCCACCCAACTTTCGTTCAGCACAGATACGCAGTATTTT. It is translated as CATQLSFSTDTQYF.

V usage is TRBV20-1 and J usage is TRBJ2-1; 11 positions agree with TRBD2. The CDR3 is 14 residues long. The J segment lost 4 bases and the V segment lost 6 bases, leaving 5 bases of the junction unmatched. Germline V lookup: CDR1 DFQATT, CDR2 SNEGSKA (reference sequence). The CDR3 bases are TGCAGTGCCAGCGGGACTAGCGGTTACAATGAGCAGTTCTTC. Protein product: CSASGTSGYNEQFF.

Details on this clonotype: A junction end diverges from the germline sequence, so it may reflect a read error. This chain's CDR3 is CAISLGTAGSLDTQYF. CDR3 in DNA: TGTGCCATCAGCTTAGGAACAGCTGGGTCGTTGGATACCCAGTACTTC. V is TRBV7-3 and J is TRBJ2-5; D not resolved. From germline, CDR1 is SGHTA and CDR2 FQGTGA. This CDR3 spans 16 amino acids. The whole variable domain, filled in from reference TRBV7-3 and TRBJ2-5, reads GAGVSQTPSNKVTEKGKYVELRCDPISGHTALYWYRQSLGQGPEFLIYFQGTGAADDSGLPNDRFFAVRPEGSVSTLKIQRTERGDSAVYLCAISLGTAGSLDTQYFGPGTRLLVL.

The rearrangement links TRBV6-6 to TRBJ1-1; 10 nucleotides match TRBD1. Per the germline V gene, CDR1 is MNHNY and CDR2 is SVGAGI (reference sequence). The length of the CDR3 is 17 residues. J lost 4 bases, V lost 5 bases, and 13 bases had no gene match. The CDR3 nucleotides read TGTGCCAGCAGTGACCGGGACAGGGGCCTCTGGGGCACTGAAGCTTTCTTT. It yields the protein CASSDRDRGLWGTEAFF.

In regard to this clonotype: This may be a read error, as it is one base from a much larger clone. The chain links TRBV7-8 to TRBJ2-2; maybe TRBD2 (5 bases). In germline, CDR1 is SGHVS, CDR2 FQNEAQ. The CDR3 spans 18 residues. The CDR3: CASSLVVLMGTSTGDLFF. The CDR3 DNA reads TGTGCCAGCAGCTTGGTGGTTCTGATGGGAACGAGCACCGGGGATCTGTTTTTT.

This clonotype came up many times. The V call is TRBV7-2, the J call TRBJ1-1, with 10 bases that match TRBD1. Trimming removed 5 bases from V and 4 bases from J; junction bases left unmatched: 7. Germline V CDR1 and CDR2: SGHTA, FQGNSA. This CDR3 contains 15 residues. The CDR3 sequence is CASSPDRGQSTEAFF. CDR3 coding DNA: TGTGCCAGCAGCCCAGACAGGGGGCAGAGCACTGAAGCTTTCTTT. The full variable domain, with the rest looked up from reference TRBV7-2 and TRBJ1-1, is GAGVSQSPSNKVTEKGKDVELRCDPISGHTALYWYRQSLGQGLEFLIYFQGNSAPDKSGLPSDRFSAERTGGSVSTLTIQRTQQEDSAVYLCASSPDRGQSTEAFFGQGTRLTVV.

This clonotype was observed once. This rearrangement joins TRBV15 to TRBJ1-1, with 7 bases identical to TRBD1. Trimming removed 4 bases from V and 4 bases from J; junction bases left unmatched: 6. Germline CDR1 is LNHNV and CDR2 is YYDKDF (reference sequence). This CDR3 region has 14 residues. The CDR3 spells CATSTWDSGTEAFF. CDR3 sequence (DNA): TGTGCCACCAGCACCTGGGACAGCGGCACTGAAGCTTTCTTT.